This TCR beta chain was documented in a study of T-cell memory formation after mild COVID-19. Study in general: Clusters were largely donor specific. Findings and limits, study-wide: Cross-reactive memory appears to have joined, as suggested by some responding clones showing up in pre-infection memory.

V lost 4 bases to trimming and J lost 7 bases; unmatched junction nucleotides: 12. The CDR3 has 15 amino acids. From germline, CDR1 is SGHAT and CDR2 FQNNGV. 5'RACE primed from the constant segment yielded TCR alpha and TCR beta cDNA libraries bearing sample barcodes and UMIs. MiXCR was run by TCRdb on the 5' RACE reads, yielding one entry per CDR3 protein. The sample lists a few hundred thousand distinct CDR3 sequences, roughly 19% occurring once. In its sample, this clonotype was seen a few times. The antigen remains undetermined. Sequencing was performed on PBMCs or a T cell subset sorted from them (not recorded which). The receptor's source is a man younger than 35 who had mild COVID-19 (a few samples of this study predate the infection). Cell type and time point are not known. This chain joins TRBV11-2 and TRBJ1-2; 7 nucleotides agree with TRBD1. The CDR3 DNA sequence: TGTGCCAGCAGCTCCCTTAAGACAGGGTCGGGTGGCTACACCTTC. It specifies CASSSLKTGSGGYTF.